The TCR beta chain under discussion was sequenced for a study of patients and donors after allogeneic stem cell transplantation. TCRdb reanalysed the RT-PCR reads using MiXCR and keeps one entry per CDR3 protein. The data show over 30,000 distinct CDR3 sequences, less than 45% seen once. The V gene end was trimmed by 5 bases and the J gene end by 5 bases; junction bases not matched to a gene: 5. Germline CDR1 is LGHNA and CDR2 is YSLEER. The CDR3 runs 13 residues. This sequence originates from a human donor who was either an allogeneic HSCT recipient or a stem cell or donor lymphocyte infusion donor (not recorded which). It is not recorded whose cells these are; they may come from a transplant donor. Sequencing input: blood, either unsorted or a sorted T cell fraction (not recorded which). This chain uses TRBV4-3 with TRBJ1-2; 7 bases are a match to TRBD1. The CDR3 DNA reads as TGCGCCAGCAGCGAACAGGGGAAGTATGGCTACACCTTC. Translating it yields CASSEQGKYGYTF.